This TCR beta chain was sequenced in a study of T cell responses to AZD1222 COVID-19 vaccine. General observations from the study: There were repertoire samples only from the period after the peak T cell response. As reported, nearly half of all spike-specific TCRs target variant regions that are unmutated. When two AZD1222 doses had been given, Spike-specific TCR breadth and depth rose.

Comment on this clone: The antigen is not known.

The method was immunoSEQ multiplex PCR; TCRdb's version includes in-frame clones alone and lacks a portion of them. The profile shows about 40,000 clones, 75% to 90% of them singletons. Pooling was applied to second doses at about 4 or about 12 weeks. This TCR was recovered from an adult who received the AZD1222 COVID-19 vaccine. The sample consisted of peripheral blood, taken 28 days after the second AZD1222 dose.

DNA of the CDR3: TGCGCCAGCAGCTTGGATGCCAGGGGAACCGAGCAGTACTTC. This codes for CASSLDARGTEQYF. This sequence joins TRBV5-1 and TRBJ2-7; D might be TRBD1 (6 bases). Trimming stripped 0 bases from V and 6 bases from J, with 13 bases between. Germline CDR1 and CDR2: SGHRS and YFSETQ. The CDR3 consists of 14 residues.